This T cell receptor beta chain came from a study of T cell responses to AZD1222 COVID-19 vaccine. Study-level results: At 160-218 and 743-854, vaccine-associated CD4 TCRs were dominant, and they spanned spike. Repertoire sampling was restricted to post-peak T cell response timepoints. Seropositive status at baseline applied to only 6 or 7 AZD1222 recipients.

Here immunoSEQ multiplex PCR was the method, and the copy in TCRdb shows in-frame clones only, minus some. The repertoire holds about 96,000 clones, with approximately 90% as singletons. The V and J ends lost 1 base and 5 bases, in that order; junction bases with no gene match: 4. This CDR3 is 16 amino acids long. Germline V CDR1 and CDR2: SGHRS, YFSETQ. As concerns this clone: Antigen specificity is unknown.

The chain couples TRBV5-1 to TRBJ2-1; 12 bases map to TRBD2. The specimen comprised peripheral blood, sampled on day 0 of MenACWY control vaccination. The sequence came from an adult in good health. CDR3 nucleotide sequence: TGCGCCAGCAGCTTGCCTAGCGGGGGGGCGGACAATGAGCAGTTCTTC. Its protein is CASSLPSGGADNEQFF.